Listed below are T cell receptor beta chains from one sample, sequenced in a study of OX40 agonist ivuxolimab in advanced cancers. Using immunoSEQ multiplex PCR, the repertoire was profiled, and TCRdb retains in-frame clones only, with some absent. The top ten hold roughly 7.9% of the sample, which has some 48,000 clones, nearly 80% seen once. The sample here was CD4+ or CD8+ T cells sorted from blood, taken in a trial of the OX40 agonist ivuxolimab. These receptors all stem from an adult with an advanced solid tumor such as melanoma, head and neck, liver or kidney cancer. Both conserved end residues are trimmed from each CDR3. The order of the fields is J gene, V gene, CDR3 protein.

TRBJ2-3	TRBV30	AWSVRERDTQY
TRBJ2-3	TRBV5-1	ASSPGQHTDTQY
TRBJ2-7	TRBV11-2	ASSSAGYEQY
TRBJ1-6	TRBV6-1	ASSAGPYNSPLH
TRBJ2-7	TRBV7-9	ASSLMIAGANVDEQY
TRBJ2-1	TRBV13	ASSLVSGTGRSSAAYNEQF
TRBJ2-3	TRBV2	AGSAGGADTQY
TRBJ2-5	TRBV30	AWTHGGVETQY
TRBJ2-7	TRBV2	ASKPSTPYEQY
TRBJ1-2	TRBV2	ASSPGQGLRGYT
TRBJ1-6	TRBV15	ATSRKAGQSPLH
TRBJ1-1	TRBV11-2	ASSWGRLMNTEAF
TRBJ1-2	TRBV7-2	ASGDYGYT
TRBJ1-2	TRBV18	ASSLGQGDGYT
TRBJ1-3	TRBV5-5	ASSLVGQPSSGNTIY
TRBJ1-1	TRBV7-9	ASSLFGGGNTEAF
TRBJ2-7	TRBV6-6	ASSYSIAQGYEQY
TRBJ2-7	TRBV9	ASSVGGPNYEQY
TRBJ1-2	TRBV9	ASSGTGAGGYT
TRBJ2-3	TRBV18	ASSEVTTTDTQY
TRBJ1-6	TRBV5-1	ASSLGGRRWSPLH
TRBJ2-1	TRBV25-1	ASRAAGFPYNEQF
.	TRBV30	AWSAPPRLAVTYEQY
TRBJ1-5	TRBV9	ASSQGEHNQPQH
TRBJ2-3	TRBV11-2	ASSWTASTDTQY
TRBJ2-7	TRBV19	ASSPTEDRATYEQY
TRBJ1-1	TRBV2	ASSVGGMNTEAF
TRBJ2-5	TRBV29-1	SVETRVQETQY
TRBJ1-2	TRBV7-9	ASSLNSVDGYT
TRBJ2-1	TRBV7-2	ASSLATVNEQF
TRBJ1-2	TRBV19	ASRGDYGYT
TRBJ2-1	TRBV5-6	ASSFDNIYEQF
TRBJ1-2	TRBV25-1	ATRPGSIYGYT
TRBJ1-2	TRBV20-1	SARWDYGYT
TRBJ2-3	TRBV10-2	ASSESRDTQY
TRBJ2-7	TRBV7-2	ASSLGPNYEQY
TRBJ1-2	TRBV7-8	ASSSRTGPNYGYT
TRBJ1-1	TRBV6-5	ASSYGQGRTEAF
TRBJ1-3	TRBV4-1	ASSQGLLGNTIY
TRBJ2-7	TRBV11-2	ASSHDNYEQY
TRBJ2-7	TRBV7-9	ASSLVTTGTGDGEQY
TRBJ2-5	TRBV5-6	ASSLAGGETQY
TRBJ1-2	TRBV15	ATSRVGRPEA
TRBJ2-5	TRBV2	ASSVDLGSAGETQY
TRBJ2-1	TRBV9	ASSRQGTSPSNEQF
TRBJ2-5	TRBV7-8	ASSPFPSGRRGETQY
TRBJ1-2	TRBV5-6	ASSLPGASSVIYT
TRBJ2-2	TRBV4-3	ASSQGDSYTGELF
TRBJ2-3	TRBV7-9	ASNSLGTGGTDTQY
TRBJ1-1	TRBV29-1	SAMDRANTEAF
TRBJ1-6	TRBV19	ASSIKTYNSPLH
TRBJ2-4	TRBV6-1	ATTTNERVQY
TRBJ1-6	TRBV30	AWSQGQDNSPLH
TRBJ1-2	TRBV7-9	ASSLSRGYGYT